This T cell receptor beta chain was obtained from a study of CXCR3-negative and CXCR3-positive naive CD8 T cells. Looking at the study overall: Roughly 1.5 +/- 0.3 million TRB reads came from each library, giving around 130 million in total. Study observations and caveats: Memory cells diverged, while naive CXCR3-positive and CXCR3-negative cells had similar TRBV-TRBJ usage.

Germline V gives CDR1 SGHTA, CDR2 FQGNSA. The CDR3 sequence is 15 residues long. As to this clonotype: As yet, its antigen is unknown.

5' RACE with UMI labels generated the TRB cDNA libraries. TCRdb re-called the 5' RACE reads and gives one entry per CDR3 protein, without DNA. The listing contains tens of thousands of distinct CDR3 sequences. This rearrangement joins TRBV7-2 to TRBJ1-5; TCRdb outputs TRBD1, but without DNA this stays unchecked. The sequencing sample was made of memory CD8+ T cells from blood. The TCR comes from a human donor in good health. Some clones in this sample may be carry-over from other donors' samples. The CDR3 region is CASSLVGGSNQPQHF.